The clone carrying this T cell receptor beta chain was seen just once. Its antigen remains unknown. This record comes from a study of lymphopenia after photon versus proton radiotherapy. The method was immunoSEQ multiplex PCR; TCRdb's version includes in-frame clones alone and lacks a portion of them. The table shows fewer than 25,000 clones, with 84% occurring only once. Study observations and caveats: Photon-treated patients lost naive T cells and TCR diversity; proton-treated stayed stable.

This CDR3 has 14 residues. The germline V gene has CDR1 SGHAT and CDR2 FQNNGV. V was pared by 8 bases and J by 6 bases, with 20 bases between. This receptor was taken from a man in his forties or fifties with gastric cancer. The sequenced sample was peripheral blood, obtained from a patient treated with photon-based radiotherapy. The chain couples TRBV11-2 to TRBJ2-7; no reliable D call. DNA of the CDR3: TGTGCCAGCGTCCTGACTCGAGCTTGGGCCGAGCAGTACTTC. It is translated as CASVLTRAWAEQYF.